This note documents a single T cell receptor beta chain sequence. Its antigen is undetermined. Data came from immunoSEQ multiplex PCR; TCRdb stores just in-frame clones and leaves some out. The data hold 2,500,000 or so clones, with 80% to 95% observed a single time. These data originate in a study of shared clonotypes between healthy human individuals. Study background: Donor ages ranged 18 to 49 years: a couple of women, a few men. Whole-study results and caveats: Larger richness was generally estimated for naive than memory subsets. Having only a few donors restricted how much genetic and exposure-history diversity was captured.

The germline gives CDR1 GTSNPN, CDR2 SVGIG (reference sequence). The ends lost 0 bases at V and 4 bases at J; junction bases unmatched: 9. The CDR3 contains 16 residues. Each sample came from a Caucasian adult donor living in Nashville, Tennessee. This chain links TRBV30 with TRBJ1-2; TRBD1 agrees at 9 bases. Sequenced sample: naive CD4+ T cells from PBMCs. Regarding subset: CD45RA+ positively selected. The TCR was taken from a man between 18 and 29 years old in good health. Some clones in this sample may be carry-over from other donors' samples. In nucleotides, the CDR3 is TGTGCCTGGAGTGTAGAAGGGACAGGGCACTTCTATGGCTACACCTTC. This sequence encodes CAWSVEGTGHFYGYTF.